The T cell receptor beta chain under discussion was sequenced for a study of cytomegalovirus exposure and HLA in healthy donors. Turning to this clone: Its antigen is not known.

CDR1 is SGHVS and CDR2 is FQNEAQ in the germline V gene. The CDR3 loop spans 17 amino acids. Trimming cost V 5 bases and J 4 bases; bases outside gene matches: 15. Overall study results and limits: Across donors, most TCRs were seen rarely, yet some public ones were widespread. Common viral pathogens seemed to be connected with several of the most significant clusters, according to a later analysis. What was likely a sequencing artifact was a cluster of highly shared sequence variants. In vitro data verified three CMV-associated chains as specific for CMV antigens.

The PCR used 60 Vbeta and 13 Jbeta primers. Produced via immunoSEQ multiplex PCR; TCRdb's table is partial and in-frame only. The sample has tens of thousands of clones, under 75% seen once. Material: PBMCs. The TCR comes from a human donor in good health. The gene calls are TRBV7-8 and TRBJ2-3; TRBD1 agrees at 7 bases. CDR3 nucleotides: TGTGCCAGCAGCCCCAGGCAGAAGGGGGCGCGACCAGATACGCAGTATTTT. It codes for CASSPRQKGARPDTQYF.